Following are 14 T cell receptor beta chains from one sample sequenced in a study of cytomegalovirus exposure and HLA in healthy donors. Assay used: immunoSEQ multiplex PCR; TCRdb lists only in-frame clones, some missing. This sample has 120,000 to 150,000 clones; about 90% occur once, and the top ten carry less than 3%. Specimen: PBMCs. The receptors shown here come from a man younger than 30 in good health and CMV-seronegative.

This clone was seen once. This chain uses TRBV5-1 with TRBJ1-4; a possible D gene is TRBD1 (5 bases). CDR1 and CDR2 (germline): SGHRS, YFSETQ. The CDR3 extends over 14 amino acids. Trimming stripped 2 bases from V and 7 bases from J, with 12 bases between. CDR3 nucleotides: TGCGCCAGCAGCTTCGGGGGGGAGGCTGAAAAACTGTTTTTT. Translated, it gives CASSFGGEAEKLFF.

The rearrangement uses TRBV2 and TRBJ2-1; 11 nucleotides line up with TRBD1. V trimming: 6 bases; J trimming: 7 bases; junction bases outside the gene matches: 2. The germline V gene encodes CDR1 SNHLY and CDR2 FYNNEI. This CDR3 is built from 13 residues. As DNA, the CDR3 is TGTGCCAGCAGGAGGGACAGGGGGAATGAGCAGTTCTTC. As protein: CASRRDRGNEQFF.

The V gene is TRBV4-1, the J gene TRBJ2-6, with 11 bases identical to TRBD2. J lost 0 bases, V lost 3 bases, and 7 bases had no gene match. Germline V gene data show CDR1 as MGHRA and CDR2 as YSYEKL. CDR3 size: 19 residues. In nucleotides, the CDR3 is TGCGCCAGCAGCCACCTGGGACTAGCGGAAAGCTCTGGGGCCAACGTCCTGACTTTC. Translation: CASSHLGLAESSGANVLTF.

This clone was counted once. This chain links TRBV23-1 with TRBJ2-1; maybe TRBD1 (5 bases). TRBV23-1 is classed as an ORF, of uncertain function. Trimming took 4 bases from V and 9 from J, leaving 10 bases between them. This CDR3 has 12 amino acids. The CDR3 sequence: CASSRRGGEQFF. In nucleotides, the CDR3 is TGCGCCAGCAGTCGAAGGGGCGGTGAGCAGTTCTTC.

CDR3 amino acids: CSAGQRAFF. The CDR3 coding sequence is TGCAGTGCGGGACAGAGGGCTTTCTTT. This chain connects TRBV20-1 to TRBJ1-1, with 7 bases aligning to TRBD1. Germline lookup yields CDR1 DFQATT and CDR2 SNEGSKA (reference sequence). Trimming at V came to 6 bases and at J to 11 bases, leaving 3 bases not matched to a gene. The CDR3 is made up of 9 amino acids.

As for this clone: Sequence at one end of the junction differs from germline and may be a read error. The sample contains more than one DNA sequence encoding this CDR3. This rearrangement joins TRBV19 to TRBJ2-7; 7 nucleotides align to TRBD1. CDR1 is LNHDA and CDR2 is SQIVND in the germline V gene (reference sequence). The CDR3 contains 14 residues. The CDR3, as DNA: TGTGCTAGTAGTATGGGGACAGCCACCTACGAGCAGTACTTC. It translates to CASSMGTATYEQYF.

The chain carries TRBV6-6 and TRBJ1-1; D uncertain. The germline V and J ends were trimmed by 4 bases and 3 bases, with 9 bases remaining between them. The V gene's germline CDR1 is MNHNY and CDR2 SVGAGI (reference sequence). The CDR3 spans 13 residues. DNA of the CDR3: TGTGCCAGCAGTTCCTGGGAGGACACTGAAGCTTTCTTT. Translation: CASSSWEDTEAFF.

The chain couples TRBV6-5 to TRBJ2-7, with 7 positions matching TRBD2. V shed 5 bases, J shed 9 bases, and the junction held 7 bases outside the gene matches. Looked up from germline, CDR1 is MNHEY and CDR2 is SVGAGI. This CDR3 is built from 12 residues. CDR3 sequence (DNA): TGTGCCAGCAGTCCCAGCGGGGATTGGCAGTACTTC. Encoded protein: CASSPSGDWQYF.

V gene TRBV30 combines with J gene TRBJ1-2, with TRBD1 as a possible D gene (5 bases). Trimming removed 4 bases from V and 3 bases from J, with 9 bases in between. Germline CDR1 GTSNPN, CDR2 SVGIG (reference sequence). This CDR3 is 12 amino acids long. CDR3 amino acids: CAWTGDYYGYTF. CDR3 coding DNA: TGTGCCTGGACGGGGGACTACTATGGCTACACCTTC.

The rearrangement uses TRBV28 and TRBJ2-3; tentatively, D is TRBD2 (7 bases). V dropped 3 bases and J dropped 6 bases, with 13 bases sitting between them. Germline CDR1 and CDR2: MDHEN and SYDVKM. There are 14 residues in the CDR3. CDR3: CASSLVRGLDTQYF. The CDR3 DNA reads as TGTGCCAGCAGTTTGGTGCGGGGGCTGGATACGCAGTATTTT.

This sequence joins TRBV6-1 and TRBJ2-7; TRBD1 matches 7 bases. Germline CDR1 MNHNS, CDR2 SASEGT. CDR3 size: 16 residues. Trimming at V came to 1 base and at J to 2 bases, leaving 8 bases not matched to a gene. The CDR3 DNA reads as TGTGCCAGCAGTGAAGGGCTAGGACAGGCGGCCTACGAGCAGTACTTC. Translating gives CASSEGLGQAAYEQYF.

This chain uses TRBV5-1 with TRBJ2-5; 12 bases fit TRBD2. The germline V gene encodes CDR1 SGHRS and CDR2 YFSETQ. The CDR3 totals 15 residues. J gave up 7 bases and V 4 bases, and 8 bases lay outside the gene matches. The CDR3 coding sequence is TGCGCCAGCAGCCCCCTAGCGGGGGGGCCGGGGACCCAGTACTTC. Residues: CASSPLAGGPGTQYF.

The V call is TRBV10-3, the J call TRBJ2-7; D might be TRBD1 (7 bases). The germline V gene encodes CDR1 ENHRY and CDR2 SYGVKD. Between the trimmed V and J ends, which lost 3 bases and 2 bases, there was a span of 17 bases. This CDR3 has 16 residues. CDR3 nucleotide sequence: TGTGCCATCAGTGATCGTGACAGGGAGGTTACCTACGAGCAGTACTTC. Translated: CAISDRDREVTYEQYF.

V usage is TRBV7-2 and J usage is TRBJ1-1; perhaps TRBD1 as D (5 bases). Trimming removed 8 bases at V and 5 bases at J, with 12 bases between. CDR3 length: 12 residues. Germline values: CDR1 SGHTA, CDR2 FQGNSA. The CDR3, as DNA: TGTGCCAGCCACATGGGGGGTACTGAAGCTTTCTTT. This encodes CASHMGGTEAFF.